These 32 T cell receptor beta chains were all obtained from the same sample, sequenced in a study of control samples from healthy donors and cancer patients. Some clones are missing from TCRdb's copy, which holds only in-frame ones; the method was immunoSEQ multiplex PCR. This sample carries about 96,000 clones, about 92% of them seen once, and the ten largest clones take approximately 8%. Sequenced sample: blood. The origin of the receptors is a man between 18 and 35 years old in good health.

The V call is TRBV6-2 or TRBV6-3, the J call TRBJ1-5; unclear D gene. The CDR3 totals 14 residues. V lost 5 bases to trimming and J lost 7 bases, with 15 bases between them. Germline lookup yields CDR1 MNHEY and CDR2 SVGEGT. The CDR3 DNA reads as TGTGCCAGCAGTCTCTGGGGAGGAGGGCAGCCCCAGCATTTT. Its protein product is CASSLWGGGQPQHF.

The V and J genes are TRBV25-1 and TRBJ1-2; D call uncertain. CDR3 length: 15 residues. Trimming left V 6 bases short and J 0 bases short, with 14 bases between. CDR1 is MGHDK and CDR2 is SYGVNS in the germline V gene. Here the CDR3 reads CASSPTVSANYGYTF. In DNA form, the CDR3 reads TGTGCCAGCAGCCCAACAGTGTCAGCTAACTATGGCTACACCTTC.

The J gene is TRBJ1-1, the V gene TRBV6-5; unclear D gene. V was trimmed by 6 bases and J by 3 bases, leaving 5 bases between them. Germline CDR1 and CDR2: MNHEY and SVGAGI. The CDR3 runs 11 residues. The CDR3 region is CASRLDTEAFF. The CDR3 DNA is TGTGCCAGCAGACTCGACACTGAAGCTTTCTTT.

The chain carries TRBV2 and TRBJ1-2, with no clear D. CDR3 length: 15 residues. Trimming removed 3 bases from V and 4 bases from J, with 15 bases in between. Germline loops: CDR1 SNHLY, CDR2 FYNNEI. The CDR3 region has the DNA TGTGCCAGCAGTGAGAAGGGAATCCAGCGCTATGGCTACACCTTC. Translating it yields CASSEKGIQRYGYTF.

This chain links TRBV5-4 with TRBJ2-1, with D tentatively TRBD1 (5 bases). The CDR3 runs to 12 residues. V was shortened by 10 bases and J by 0 bases, with 8 bases between the two germline ends. Per germline, CDR1 SGHNT and CDR2 YYREEE (reference sequence). DNA of the CDR3: TGTGCCGGGGCCGACTCCTACAATGAGCAGTTCTTC. It translates to CAGADSYNEQFF.

CDR3 protein: CSATTSGRWDTQYF. In DNA form, the CDR3 reads TGCAGCGCTACGACTAGCGGGAGGTGGGATACGCAGTATTTT. The rearrangement links TRBV29-1 to TRBJ2-3, with TRBD2 matching over 13 bases. The CDR3 runs 14 residues. J lost 6 bases, V lost 7 bases, and 7 bases had no gene match. Germline V gives CDR1 SQVTM, CDR2 ANQGSEA.

This clone was observed a single time. This chain's CDR3 is CASNPGRDTEAFF. Written as DNA, the CDR3 is TGTGCCAGCAACCCTGGTAGGGACACTGAAGCTTTCTTT. The chain employs TRBV13 and TRBJ1-1; D is uncertain. The CDR3 runs 13 residues. Between the trimmed V and J ends, which lost 7 bases and 3 bases, there was a span of 12 bases. CDR1 PRHDT and CDR2 FYEKMQ come from the germline V gene (reference sequence).

J is TRBJ2-1 and V is TRBV5-1; D is uncertain. Per germline, CDR1 SGHRS and CDR2 YFSETQ. This CDR3 spans 12 amino acids. V gave up 4 bases and J gave up 7 bases, with 9 bases separating them. This CDR3 is CASSRTMNEQFF. The CDR3 coding sequence is TGCGCCAGCAGCCGAACGATGAATGAGCAGTTCTTC. The full variable domain, its missing parts supplied by reference TRBV5-1 and TRBJ2-1, is KAGVTQTPRYLIKTRGQQVTLSCSPISGHRSVSWYQQTPGQGLQFLFEYFSETQRNKGNFPGRFSGRQFSNSRSEMNVSTLELGDSALYLCASSRTMNEQFFGPGTRLTVL.

The chain carries TRBV4-3 and TRBJ2-7; 7 nucleotides line up with TRBD1. The CDR3 covers 16 residues. CDR1 and CDR2 from the germline V gene are LGHNA and YSLEER. V was clipped by 0 bases and J by 0 bases; unmatched bases: 5. The CDR3 nucleotides are TGCGCCAGCAGCCAAGATCCCTGGACAGGCTCCTACGAGCAGTACTTC. Residues: CASSQDPWTGSYEQYF.

The chain carries TRBV6-5 and TRBJ1-1; D perhaps matches TRBD1 (6 bases). Deletions cut 0 bases from V and 3 bases from J, with 11 bases between. Germline values: CDR1 MNHEY, CDR2 SVGAGI. This CDR3 contains 15 residues. The CDR3 sequence: CASSYSWAGDTEAFF. CDR3 nucleotide sequence: TGTGCCAGCAGTTACTCTTGGGCAGGGGACACTGAAGCTTTCTTT.

This clone was observed once. This chain joins TRBV6-2 or TRBV6-3 and TRBJ1-1; D is ambiguous. Between the trimmed V and J ends, which lost 2 bases and 3 bases, there was a span of 16 bases. The CDR3 has 16 amino acids. CDR1 and CDR2 (germline): MNHEY, SVGEGT. The CDR3 loop reads CASSYPGPGEDTEAFF. In DNA form, the CDR3 reads TGTGCCAGCAGTTACCCGGGTCCCGGAGAGGACACTGAAGCTTTCTTT.

Concerning this clone: Distinct nucleotide sequences in the sample also encode this CDR3. The chain carries TRBV9 and TRBJ2-7; D remains unclear. Between the trimmed V and J ends, which lost 4 bases and 0 bases, there was a span of 8 bases. Per the germline V gene, CDR1 is SGDLS and CDR2 is YYNGEE. CDR3 size: 13 residues. DNA of the CDR3: TGTGCCAGCAGCCCGCATGGCTCCTACGAGCAGTACTTC. It specifies CASSPHGSYEQYF.

The CDR3: CASSSAGTGIIYGYTF. As DNA, the CDR3 is TGCGCCAGCAGCTCTGCCGGGACAGGGATAATCTATGGCTACACCTTC. The chain carries TRBV5-1 and TRBJ1-2, with 9 bases matching TRBD1. The CDR3 sequence is 16 residues long. Germline V gene data show CDR1 as SGHRS and CDR2 as YFSETQ. The V gene end was trimmed by 3 bases and the J gene end by 4 bases; junction bases not matched to a gene: 10.

The chain combines TRBV18 with TRBJ2-3; 9 nucleotides agree with TRBD1. CDR1 is KGHSH and CDR2 is LQKENI in the germline V gene. This CDR3 spans 16 amino acids. Trimming removed 0 bases from V and 4 bases from J; junction bases left unmatched: 5. The CDR3 reads CASSPPMGQGSDTQYF. The DNA for the CDR3 is TGTGCCAGCTCACCACCGATGGGACAGGGTTCAGATACGCAGTATTTT. The entire variable domain, with the rest obtained from reference TRBV18 and TRBJ2-3, is as follows: NAGVMQNPRHLVRRRGQEARLRCSPMKGHSHVYWYRQLPEEGLKFMVYLQKENIIDESGMPKERFSAEFPKEGPSILRIQQVVRGDSAAYFCASSPPMGQGSDTQYFGPGTRLTVL.

As DNA, the CDR3 is TGCAGCGTTGTAACGGGTGAGCAGTTCTTC. This translates into CSVVTGEQFF. The chain has TRBV29-1 and TRBJ2-1; D call uncertain. This CDR3 is built from 10 residues. Between the trimmed V and J ends, which lost 4 bases and 9 bases, there was a span of 7 bases. Per germline, CDR1 SQVTM and CDR2 ANQGSEA.

V usage is TRBV5-4 and J usage is TRBJ2-1; D possibly corresponds to TRBD1 (5 bases). Trimming left V 3 bases short and J 5 bases short, with 9 bases between. Germline V gives CDR1 SGHNT, CDR2 YYREEE (reference sequence). This CDR3 is built from 13 residues. The CDR3 region has the DNA TGTGCCAGCAGCTCACAGGTACACAATGAGCAGTTCTTC. Amino acid sequence: CASSSQVHNEQFF.

The CDR3 coding sequence is TGTGCCAGCAGTAGAAAGGTCCCGGACACCGGGGAGCTGTTTTTT. Its protein is CASSRKVPDTGELFF. This sequence joins TRBV6-5 and TRBJ2-2; D remains unclear. The CDR3 totals 15 residues. Per the germline V gene, CDR1 is MNHEY and CDR2 is SVGAGI. The ends were cut back, 5 bases at V and 3 bases at J, with 13 bases in the middle.

V and J are TRBV10-3 and TRBJ2-3; D is perhaps TRBD2 (5 bases). The V and J ends lost 0 bases and 2 bases respectively, with 9 bases between them. Germline V CDR1 and CDR2: ENHRY, SYGVKD. CDR3 length equals 15 residues. CDR3 DNA: TGTGCCATCAGTGAGTCTGGGAGACCCACAGATACGCAGTATTTT. Its translation: CAISESGRPTDTQYF.

V gene TRBV21-1 combines with J gene TRBJ2-1; TRBD2, as called in the table, went unchecked against the DNA. TRBV21-1 is labeled a pseudogene. The CDR3 spans 11 residues. The CDR3 loop reads CASSLRDEQFF. The CDR3 nucleotides read TGTGCCAGCAGCTTACGGGATGAGCAGTTCTTC.

The genes are TRBV3-1 (or the pseudogene TRBV3-2) and TRBJ2-4; the D is unclear. The CDR3 contains 15 residues. Germline CDR1 LGHDT, CDR2 YNNKEL (reference sequence). Between the trimmed V and J ends, which lost 0 bases and 3 bases, there was a span of 9 bases. The CDR3 here is CASSQELVVKNIQYF. The CDR3 DNA sequence: TGTGCCAGCAGCCAAGAGCTAGTCGTCAAAAACATTCAGTACTTC.

The rearrangement links TRBV18 to TRBJ2-7; D ambiguous. The germline V gene encodes CDR1 KGHSH and CDR2 LQKENI. V was cut by 2 bases and J by 7 bases, with 9 bases left in between. The length of the CDR3 is 12 residues. In DNA form, the CDR3 reads TGTGCCAGCTCACCAACGGCCCTTGAGCAGTACTTC. This encodes CASSPTALEQYF. The full variable domain, rest sourced from reference TRBV18 and TRBJ2-7, is NAGVMQNPRHLVRRRGQEARLRCSPMKGHSHVYWYRQLPEEGLKFMVYLQKENIIDESGMPKERFSAEFPKEGPSILRIQQVVRGDSAAYFCASSPTALEQYFGPGTRLTVT.

The chain joins TRBV7-2 to TRBJ2-5; 8 bases map to TRBD2. CDR1 and CDR2 from the germline V gene are SGHTA and FQGNSA. Trimming took 5 bases from V and 4 from J; bases not matched to a gene: 9. This CDR3 contains 15 residues. The CDR3 region is CASSGVAGGGETQYF. In nucleotides, the CDR3 is TGTGCCAGCAGCGGCGTCGCGGGGGGAGGAGAGACCCAGTACTTC.

The V and J genes are TRBV5-6 and TRBJ2-1; D is uncertain. From germline, CDR1 is SGHDT and CDR2 YYEEEE. The CDR3 is 15 residues long. Trimming removed 0 bases at V and 4 bases at J, with 11 bases between. The CDR3 region has the DNA TGTGCCAGCAGCTTGGTATCGGGTATATACAATGAGCAGTTCTTC. Its protein is CASSLVSGIYNEQFF.

With respect to this clone: The junction differs from germline at one of its ends, possibly a read error. The chain couples TRBV7-9 to TRBJ2-7; D is uncertain. Germline V gene data show CDR1 as SEHNR and CDR2 as FQNEAQ (reference sequence). This CDR3 is built from 10 residues. The CDR3 sequence: CASSPDAFAF. CDR3 DNA sequence: TGTGCCAGCAGCCCGGACGCTTTTGCCTTC.

The rearrangement uses TRBV7-2 and TRBJ2-5; maybe TRBD1 (5 bases). The V end lost 7 bases, the J end lost 1 base, and 16 bases lay between the germline ends. This CDR3 contains 15 residues. Germline CDR1 SGHTA, CDR2 FQGNSA. CDR3 sequence reads: CASTGHGALQETQYF. CDR3 DNA: TGTGCCAGCACCGGACACGGAGCCCTCCAAGAGACCCAGTACTTC.

The chain carries TRBV9 and TRBJ1-1; 7 bases match TRBD1. Germline-derived CDR1 and CDR2 are SGDLS and YYNGEE. The CDR3 extends over 14 amino acids. The J segment lost 1 base and the V segment lost 4 bases, leaving 4 bases of the junction unmatched. CDR3: CASSSGQTNTEAFF. The CDR3 DNA is TGTGCCAGCAGCTCGGGACAGACGAACACTGAAGCTTTCTTT. The full variable domain, rest sourced from reference TRBV9 and TRBJ1-1, is DSGVTQTPKHLITATGQRVTLRCSPRSGDLSVYWYQQSLDQGLQFLIQYYNGEERAKGNILERFSAQQFPDLHSELNLSSLELGDSALYFCASSSGQTNTEAFFGQGTRLTVV.

The chain links TRBV4-1 to TRBJ2-2, with D possibly matching TRBD2 (5 bases). The CDR3 runs to 16 residues. Trimming took 4 bases from V and 4 from J, leaving 16 bases between them. CDR1 is MGHRA, CDR2 YSYEKL, per germline. In DNA, the CDR3 is TGCGCCAGCAGCCCGCGGTTCCTAGCCAGCACCGGGGAGCTGTTTTTT. Translated, it gives CASSPRFLASTGELFF.

V and J are TRBV11-2 and TRBJ1-1; possibly TRBD1 for D (5 bases). V was clipped by 5 bases and J by 3 bases, with 10 bases between them. Per the germline V gene, CDR1 is SGHAT and CDR2 is FQNNGV. This CDR3 has 13 amino acids. The CDR3 DNA reads TGTGCCAGCAGCGTGAAAGGGGACACTGAAGCTTTCTTT. Translating it yields CASSVKGDTEAFF. Based on the CDR3 plus reference TRBV11-2 and TRBJ1-1, the full variable domain is EAGVAQSPRYKIIEKRQSVAFWCNPISGHATLYWYQQILGQGPKLLIQFQNNGVVDDSQLPKDRFSAERLKGVDSTLKIQPAKLEDSAVYLCASSVKGDTEAFFGQGTRLTVV.

The chain combines TRBV28 with TRBJ1-2; 8 bases are shared with TRBD1. The germline V gene encodes CDR1 MDHEN and CDR2 SYDVKM. This CDR3 has 13 amino acids. Losses at the gene ends were 7 bases for V and 5 bases for J; bases not matched to a gene: 6. CDR3 protein: CASKGTGGYGYTF. DNA of the CDR3: TGTGCCAGCAAGGGGACAGGAGGGTATGGCTACACCTTC.

CDR3 loop: CAISDFLEGQDEAFF. The CDR3 coding sequence is TGTGCCATCAGTGATTTTCTCGAGGGCCAAGACGAAGCTTTCTTT. The V and J genes are TRBV10-3 and TRBJ1-1; D ambiguous. Trimming shortened V by 3 bases and J by 8 bases, and 19 bases separated the two germline ends. Germline-derived CDR1 and CDR2 are ENHRY and SYGVKD. This CDR3 is built from 15 residues.

The chain links TRBV15 to TRBJ2-1; 7 bases line up with TRBD2. Germline CDR1 and CDR2: LNHNV and YYDKDF (reference sequence). V dropped 0 bases and J dropped 7; count of bases not matched to a gene: 3. The CDR3 is 14 amino acids. This CDR3 is CATSRDRGVNEQFF. CDR3 nucleotides: TGTGCCACCAGCAGAGATCGGGGGGTGAATGAGCAGTTCTTC.

The gene calls are TRBV12-3 or TRBV12-4 and TRBJ1-2; TRBD1 might be the D (5 bases). CDR3 size: 11 residues. Trimming took 3 bases from V and 8 from J, leaving 7 bases between them. The DNA of the CDR3 is TGTGCCAGCAGTTTGAGGGGCGGCTACACCTTC. Translating it yields CASSLRGGYTF.